Below, 18 T cell receptor beta chains from the same sample are listed, as sequenced in a study of graft-versus-host responses after intestinal transplantation. Profiling relied on immunoSEQ multiplex PCR, and the TCRdb table lists in-frame clones only, not all of them. This table holds 35,000 to 55,000 clones, 85% to 95% found once. The sample here was PBMCs, taken about 120 weeks after a first intestinal transplant, on the day of a second. These receptors were obtained from a human patient who received an intestinal transplant, so some T cells may come from the graft donor.

This chain joins TRBV27 and TRBJ2-5, with D possibly being TRBD2 (5 bases). Trimming took off 0 bases at V and 3 bases at J, with 14 bases between the two ends. The CDR3 spans 16 residues. Germline CDR1 is MNHEY and CDR2 is SMNVEV (reference sequence). CDR3 nucleotides: TGTGCCAGCAGTTTATCCGTGGGAGCTGGCGAAGAGACCCAGTACTTC. Its protein is CASSLSVGAGEETQYF.

This clone was counted between two and nine times. The CDR3 DNA sequence: TGTGCCTGGAGTACCGGACTAGCGGGATCCCCCGGGGAGCTGTTTTTT. This translates into CAWSTGLAGSPGELFF. The chain joins TRBV30 to TRBJ2-2, with 12 positions matching TRBD2. Germline V gene sequence: CDR1 GTSNPN, CDR2 SVGIG (reference sequence). J was trimmed by 6 bases and V by 2 bases; bases with no gene match: 7. This CDR3 is built from 16 residues. Full variable domain (outside the CDR3, taken from reference TRBV30 and TRBJ2-2): SQTIHQWPATLVQPVGSPLSLECTVEGTSNPNLYWYRQAAGRGLQLLFYSVGIGQISSEVPQNLSASRPQDRQFILSSKKLLLSDSGFYLCAWSTGLAGSPGELFFGEGSRLTVL.

The chain has TRBV21-1 and TRBJ2-7; the listed D gene, TRBD2, was not tested against the DNA. TRBV21-1 has pseudogene status. The CDR3 has 16 residues. The CDR3 DNA sequence: TGTGCCAGCAGCACTCCCTTGACTAGCGGGAGCGACGAGCAGTACTTC. Translated, it gives CASSTPLTSGSDEQYF.

This rearrangement joins TRBV18 to TRBJ2-7; 8 bases are a match to TRBD2. The CDR3 has 17 residues. Germline CDR1 is KGHSH and CDR2 is LQKENI. With 4 bases clipped from V and 1 base from J, the junction kept 12 bases outside the gene matches. The DNA for the CDR3 is TGTGCCAGCTCACGGGTTGCGACTAAGCGGGAGTCCTACGAGCAGTACTTC. This sequence encodes CASSRVATKRESYEQYF.

This clone was seen a few times. This sequence joins TRBV7-3 and TRBJ1-1; no firm D call. Trimming cost V 5 bases and J 1 base, with 8 bases left between them. CDR1 is SGHTA, CDR2 FQGTGA, per germline. CDR3 length equals 13 residues. CDR3 nucleotides: TGTGCCAGCAGCCTCCACGAGAACACTGAAGCTTTCTTT. This sequence encodes CASSLHENTEAFF.

V gene TRBV5-1 combines with J gene TRBJ1-1, with D unresolved. The germline gives CDR1 SGHRS, CDR2 YFSETQ. Between the trimmed V and J ends, which lost 0 bases and 2 bases, there was a span of 14 bases. The CDR3 has 16 amino acids. CDR3 protein: CASSLGGARPNTEAFF. CDR3 in DNA: TGCGCCAGCAGCTTGGGGGGAGCCCGCCCCAACACTGAAGCTTTCTTT. Variable domain in full (rest from reference TRBV5-1 and TRBJ1-1): KAGVTQTPRYLIKTRGQQVTLSCSPISGHRSVSWYQQTPGQGLQFLFEYFSETQRNKGNFPGRFSGRQFSNSRSEMNVSTLELGDSALYLCASSLGGARPNTEAFFGQGTRLTVV.

CDR3 in amino acids: CAWSPLNEQFF. CDR3 sequence (DNA): TGTGCCTGGAGTCCCCTCAATGAGCAGTTCTTC. This chain links TRBV30 with TRBJ2-1; D not resolved. The CDR3 has 11 amino acids. Trimming removed 2 bases from V and 6 bases from J, with 5 bases in between. Germline V gene sequence: CDR1 GTSNPN, CDR2 SVGIG (reference sequence).

Concerning this clone: The identical CDR3 is also encoded by other nucleotide sequences in the sample. This sequence joins TRBV7-6 and TRBJ2-7; 8 bases map to TRBD1. The V gene's germline CDR1 is SGHVS and CDR2 FNYEAQ. There are 15 residues in the CDR3. Unmatched junction bases numbered 10, after V lost 5 bases and J lost 4 bases. CDR3 DNA: TGTGCCAGCAGCGTCACTCGGGACAGGTATTACGAGCAGTACTTC. It codes for CASSVTRDRYYEQYF.

V usage is TRBV6-4 and J usage is TRBJ2-5; 13 bases are a match to TRBD2. CDR1 and CDR2 (germline): MRHNA, SNTAGT. This CDR3 is 19 amino acids long. V gave up 2 bases and J gave up 5 bases; unmatched junction bases: 14. The CDR3: CASSDPRRLAGGPDETQYF. In DNA form, the CDR3 reads TGTGCCAGCAGTGACCCCCGGCGACTAGCGGGAGGCCCAGATGAGACCCAGTACTTC.

This clone was counted once. A junction boundary mismatches the germline segment, possibly from a read error. J is TRBJ2-7 and V is TRBV11-2; possible D gene TRBD1, 5 bases. The CDR3 contains 16 residues. Germline V gene data show CDR1 as SGHAT and CDR2 as FQNNGV. The CDR3 coding sequence is TGTGCCAGCAACTTAGATAACAGGTTTGGTCTCTACGAGCAGTACTTC. Encoded protein: CASNLDNRFGLYEQYF.

V usage is TRBV28 and J usage is TRBJ2-3; TRBD1 matches at 11 bases. Germline-derived CDR1 and CDR2 are MDHEN and SYDVKM. This CDR3 has 12 amino acids. Unmatched junction bases numbered 6, after V lost 5 bases and J lost 14 bases. The CDR3 loop reads CASSATGTGGYF. The CDR3 nucleotides read TGTGCCAGCAGTGCGACCGGGACAGGGGGGTATTTT.

The genes are TRBV25-1 and TRBJ2-5; D may be TRBD1 (6 bases). Germline V gene data show CDR1 as MGHDK and CDR2 as SYGVNS. The CDR3 runs to 14 residues. Trimming stripped 3 bases from V and 2 bases from J, with 10 bases between. The CDR3, as DNA: TGTGCCAGCAGTGACCCAAGGGGGCAAGAGACCCAGTACTTC. This codes for CASSDPRGQETQYF.

V and J are TRBV9 and TRBJ2-5, with TRBD2 as a possible D gene (6 bases). The end of the DNA is better explained by TRBJ2-7, so the J call may be wrong. CDR1 is SGDLS, CDR2 YYNGEE, per germline. This CDR3 has 15 amino acids. Written as DNA, the CDR3 is TGTGCCAGCAGCGTAGAAGGATCGGCGGGGTACGAGCAGTACTTC. Amino acid sequence: CASSVEGSAGYEQYF.

J is TRBJ1-2 and V is TRBV5-6; 7 positions match TRBD1. Trimming removed 4 bases from V and 5 bases from J; junction bases left unmatched: 14. CDR1 and CDR2 from the germline V gene are SGHDT and YYEEEE. The CDR3 loop spans 16 amino acids. The DNA of the CDR3 is TGTGCCAGCAGCCAAATTGACAGGGTAGAAGGGTATGGCTACACCTTC. It codes for CASSQIDRVEGYGYTF.

The rearrangement joins TRBV6-5 to TRBJ1-2; the D is unclear. With 5 bases removed from V and 5 bases from J, the gap between germline ends came to 15 bases. Germline V gene sequence: CDR1 MNHEY, CDR2 SVGAGI. The CDR3 has 14 amino acids. The CDR3 loop is CASSLDGLGYGYTF. In DNA form, the CDR3 reads TGTGCCAGCAGTCTGGACGGCTTGGGGTATGGCTACACCTTC.

The V and J genes are TRBV27 and TRBJ1-2; TRBD1 agrees at 9 bases. V gave up 6 bases and J gave up 8 bases; unmatched junction bases: 16. The germline gives CDR1 MNHEY, CDR2 SMNVEV (reference sequence). CDR3 length equals 16 residues. CDR3 nucleotides: TGTGCCAGCAGCTTCGTTCGTTCTACAGGGGGCCTAGGCTACACCTTC. This sequence encodes CASSFVRSTGGLGYTF.

Worth noting for this clone: Germline is not matched at one junction end, which may reflect a read error. This rearrangement joins TRBV7-7 to TRBJ2-5, with 7 bases that match TRBD1. The germline V gene has CDR1 SSHAT and CDR2 FNYEAQ (reference sequence). The CDR3 contains 17 residues. The chain's CDR3 is CASSPSAGTATQETQYF. As DNA, the CDR3 is TGTGCTAGCAGCCCGTCCGCTGGGACAGCGACACAAGAGACCCAGTACTTC. Drawing the rest from reference TRBV7-7 and TRBJ2-5, the complete variable domain is GAGVSQSPRYKVTKRGQDVTLRCDPISSHATLYWYQQALGQGPEFLTYFNYEAQPDKSGLPSDRFSAERPEGSISTLTIQRTEQRDSAMYRCASSPSAGTATQETQYFGPGTRLLVL.

The chain has TRBV28 and TRBJ1-2; 7 nucleotides agree with TRBD1. J lost 0 bases, V lost 8 bases, and 6 bases had no gene match. The CDR3 loop spans 14 amino acids. CDR1 and CDR2 (germline): MDHEN, SYDVKM. In nucleotides, the CDR3 is TGTGCCAGCGGCCTAGACAGGGCTAACTATGGCTACACCTTC. It translates to CASGLDRANYGYTF.